This section outlines one TCR beta chain sequence together with its context. This specimen comes from a study of T cells in narcolepsy. Measured with immunoSEQ multiplex PCR; TCRdb has only the in-frame clones, and not every one. The data show over 30,000 clones, about nine tenths seen once. Germline values: CDR1 SGHDN, CDR2 FVKESK. V shed 4 bases and J 5 bases; nucleotides not matched to a gene: 10. This CDR3 region has 15 residues. The sequenced sample consisted of CD45RA- memory CD4+ T cells from PBMCs. The rearrangement links TRBV14 to TRBJ2-5; 7 bases are a match to TRBD2. The TCR was taken from a human donor with narcolepsy. CDR3 region: CASSPWTSRWETQYF. CDR3 in DNA: TGTGCCAGCAGCCCGTGGACTAGTCGCTGGGAGACCCAGTACTTC.